The 22 T cell receptor beta chains in this list originate from one sample, sequenced in a study of cytomegalovirus exposure and HLA in healthy donors. The PCR had 60 Vbeta and 13 Jbeta primers. This table comes from immunoSEQ multiplex PCR, and its TCRdb copy is limited to in-frame clones, with some not included. The data contain 80,000 or so clones, around 60% of them singletons. Sequenced input: PBMCs. These receptors were obtained from a male donor in good health and CMV-seropositive.

The gene calls are TRBV5-6 and TRBJ2-7, with TRBD1 matching 8 bases. J lost 5 bases, V lost 2 bases, and 12 bases had no gene match. Germline-derived CDR1 and CDR2 are SGHDT and YYEEEE. The CDR3 contains 16 residues. The CDR3 DNA follows: TGTGCCAGCAGCTTTGGGCCAGACAGGGGCGGGGACGAGCAGTACTTC. It specifies CASSFGPDRGGDEQYF.

The table lists this clone with a few counts. This chain connects TRBV15 to TRBJ2-2; D is possibly TRBD1 (5 bases). V lost 6 bases to trimming and J lost 3 bases, with 11 bases between them. CDR1 is LNHNV, CDR2 YYDKDF, per germline (reference sequence). This CDR3 contains 14 residues. DNA for the CDR3: TGTGCCACCAGGGCTGGGGCGGACACCGGGGAGCTGTTTTTT. Its protein is CATRAGADTGELFF. Combining the CDR3 with reference TRBV15 and TRBJ2-2 gives the whole variable domain DAMVIQNPRYQVTQFGKPVTLSCSQTLNHNVMYWYQQKSSQAPKLLFHYYDKDFNNEADTPDNFQSRRPNTSFCFLDIRSPGLGDTAMYLCATRAGADTGELFFGEGSRLTVL.

This clone has just a few counts. The chain uses TRBV7-6 and TRBJ2-7; 11 bases match TRBD1. Looked up from germline, CDR1 is SGHVS and CDR2 is FNYEAQ. The CDR3 has 15 amino acids. The trim removed 6 bases at V and 5 bases at J, leaving 9 bases unmatched. The CDR3 sequence: CASSSGQGASDEQYF. Here the CDR3 DNA reads TGTGCCAGCAGTTCAGGACAGGGGGCGTCGGACGAGCAGTACTTC. The complete variable domain, with remaining parts taken from reference TRBV7-6 and TRBJ2-7, reads GAGVSQSPRYKVTKRGQDVALRCDPISGHVSLYWYRQALGQGPEFLTYFNYEAQQDKSGLPNDRFSAERPEGSISTLTIQRTEQRDSAMYRCASSSGQGASDEQYFGPGTRLTVT.

This clone was seen a few times. V and J are TRBV6-6 and TRBJ1-1, with D perhaps matching TRBD1 (6 bases). The germline V and J ends were trimmed by 7 bases and 5 bases, with 11 bases remaining between them. The CDR3 extends over 12 amino acids. CDR1 and CDR2 (germline): MNHNY, SVGAGI (reference sequence). The CDR3 reads CASTGGRTEAFF. The CDR3, as DNA: TGTGCCAGCACGGGGGGCAGGACTGAAGCTTTCTTT.

CDR3 sequence: CAWSVLAGGLDTQYF. As DNA, the CDR3 is TGTGCCTGGAGTGTACTGGCGGGAGGTTTAGATACGCAGTATTTT. V gene TRBV30 combines with J gene TRBJ2-3, with 8 bases fitting TRBD2. Looked up from germline, CDR1 is GTSNPN and CDR2 is SVGIG (reference sequence). V trimming: 0 bases; J trimming: 5 bases; junction bases outside the gene matches: 7. This CDR3 has 15 residues.

V gene TRBV9 combines with J gene TRBJ1-3, with 7 bases lining up with TRBD1. With V trimmed by 0 bases and J by 2 bases, 2 bases remained unmatched. Germline V gene lookup returns CDR1 SGDLS and CDR2 YYNGEE. The CDR3 length is 15 residues. This CDR3 is CASSVGQGAGNTIYF. CDR3 nucleotide sequence: TGTGCCAGCAGCGTAGGTCAGGGGGCTGGAAACACCATATATTTT.

J is TRBJ1-5 and V is TRBV19; TRBD1 matches at 8 bases. The trim removed 1 base at V and 7 bases at J, leaving 12 bases unmatched. The CDR3 is 17 residues long. CDR1 is LNHDA, CDR2 SQIVND, per germline (reference sequence). The CDR3 sequence: CASSIAGTGISGQPQHF. In DNA, the CDR3 is TGTGCCAGTAGTATAGCCGGGACAGGCATCAGTGGGCAGCCCCAGCATTTT.

The V gene is TRBV19, the J gene TRBJ2-7, with TRBD1 identical over 7 bases. The CDR3 runs to 15 residues. Germline loops: CDR1 LNHDA, CDR2 SQIVND (reference sequence). V shed 3 bases, J shed 3 bases, and the junction held 8 bases outside the gene matches. The CDR3 sequence is CASSIFTGAYYEQYF. Written as DNA, the CDR3 is TGTGCCAGTAGTATCTTTACAGGGGCGTACTACGAGCAGTACTTC. The full variable domain, its missing parts supplied by reference TRBV19 and TRBJ2-7, is DGGITQSPKYLFRKEGQNVTLSCEQNLNHDAMYWYRQDPGQGLRLIYYSQIVNDFQKGDIAEGYSVSREKKESFPLTVTSAQKNPTAFYLCASSIFTGAYYEQYFGPGTRLTVT.

This chain links TRBV4-1 with TRBJ2-2; D remains ambiguous. Trimming took 2 bases from V and 6 from J, leaving 4 bases between them. Germline CDR1 reads MGHRA; CDR2 reads YSYEKL. The CDR3 is 12 residues long. The CDR3 coding sequence is TGCGCCAGCAGCCAACTTCCCGGGGAGCTGTTTTTT. Translated, it gives CASSQLPGELFF.

J is TRBJ2-3 and V is TRBV5-4, with 8 positions matching TRBD1. Germline CDR1 is SGHNT and CDR2 is YYREEE (reference sequence). This CDR3 region has 13 residues. J gave up 4 bases and V 7 bases, and 5 bases lay outside the gene matches. CDR3 loop: CASRLQGADTQYF. CDR3 nucleotide sequence: TGTGCCAGCCGTTTACAGGGGGCAGATACGCAGTATTTT.

The chain carries TRBV29-1 and TRBJ1-2; 10 bases are a match to TRBD1. V lost 6 bases and J lost 4; bases outside the gene matches: 8. CDR1 is SQVTM, CDR2 ANQGSEA, per germline. CDR3 length: 14 residues. The CDR3 spells CSVLRQGAVYGYTF. The CDR3 nucleotides are TGCAGCGTCCTTCGACAGGGGGCCGTCTATGGCTACACCTTC.

The chain uses TRBV5-1 and TRBJ2-5, with D possibly TRBD2 on 5 matching bases. Germline CDR1 is SGHRS and CDR2 is YFSETQ. The CDR3 has 12 residues. Deletions cut 1 base from V and 9 bases from J, with 10 bases between. The DNA of the CDR3 is TGCGCCAGCAGCTTGAATTTCGGGGCCCAGTACTTC. Amino acids: CASSLNFGAQYF.

With respect to this clone: The identical CDR3 is also encoded by other nucleotide sequences in the sample. The chain carries TRBV5-1 and TRBJ2-2, with 14 bases fitting TRBD2. Unmatched junction bases numbered 6, after V lost 0 bases and J lost 5 bases. The CDR3 runs to 18 residues. Germline values: CDR1 SGHRS, CDR2 YFSETQ. The CDR3 DNA is TGCGCCAGCAGCTTGGGTGCGGGACTAGCGGGAGTGACCGGGGAGCTGTTTTTT. The encoded protein is CASSLGAGLAGVTGELFF.

CDR3 nucleotide sequence: TGTGCCAGCAGCTTGCCTGGACTCATATCAGAAGAGACCCAGTACTTC. Translation gives CASSLPGLISEETQYF. The J gene is TRBJ2-5, the V gene TRBV5-6; D possibly corresponds to TRBD2 (5 bases). The CDR3 has 16 amino acids. Germline V lookup: CDR1 SGHDT, CDR2 YYEEEE. With 1 base removed from V and 3 bases from J, the gap between germline ends came to 16 bases.

The chain recombines TRBV7-9 with TRBJ2-3; 7 nucleotides align to TRBD2. V shed 9 bases and J 3 bases; nucleotides not matched to a gene: 9. The CDR3 is 14 amino acids. Germline assignment: CDR1 SEHNR and CDR2 FQNEAQ (reference sequence). In DNA, the CDR3 is TGTGCCAGTCAAAGGGAGGGGTTGACAGATACGCAGTATTTT. Encoded protein: CASQREGLTDTQYF.

This clone was counted only a few times. The chain has TRBV5-4 and TRBJ2-3, with D possibly being TRBD1 (6 bases). Trimming took off 4 bases at V and 1 base at J, with 10 bases between the two ends. CDR1 is SGHNT and CDR2 is YYREEE in the germline V gene (reference sequence). The CDR3 length is 14 residues. The CDR3 loop is CASSLRQGTDTQYF. CDR3 coding DNA: TGTGCCAGCAGCCTCCGACAGGGCACAGATACGCAGTATTTT.

The V call is TRBV7-9, the J call TRBJ2-7, with a possible D match to TRBD1 (6 bases). This CDR3 has 14 residues. Germline CDR1 reads SEHNR; CDR2 reads FQNEAQ (reference sequence). Trimming pared 5 bases from V and 4 bases from J, leaving 15 bases between. The CDR3 reads CASSPSGQPYEQYF. The DNA of the CDR3 is TGTGCCAGCAGCCCCTCGGGACAACCATACGAGCAGTACTTC. Together with reference TRBV7-9 and TRBJ2-7, the CDR3 gives the full variable domain: DTGVSQNPRHKITKRGQNVTFRCDPISEHNRLYWYRQTLGQGPEFLTYFQNEAQLEKSRLLSDRFSAERPKGSFSTLEIQRTEQGDSAMYLCASSPSGQPYEQYFGPGTRLTVT.

This clone ranks as medium-sized. V usage is TRBV6-5 and J usage is TRBJ2-3; TRBD2 aligns across 7 bases. Per the germline V gene, CDR1 is MNHEY and CDR2 is SVGAGI. This CDR3 region has 14 residues. After removal of 6 bases from V and 2 bases from J, the junction contained 5 bases not matched to a gene. This CDR3 is CASSTSEYTDTQYF. The DNA of the CDR3 is TGTGCCAGCAGCACTAGCGAATACACAGATACGCAGTATTTT.

V usage is TRBV6-4 and J usage is TRBJ2-7; TRBD1 might be the D (5 bases). Trimming took 0 bases from V and 0 from J, leaving 33 bases between them. The CDR3 covers 23 residues. Germline CDR1 reads MRHNA; CDR2 reads SNTAGT. The CDR3 loop is CASSDSITTAQVRGILCSYEQYF. In DNA form, the CDR3 reads TGTGCCAGCAGTGACTCGATAACCACCGCACAGGTAAGGGGAATATTGTGCTCCTACGAGCAGTACTTC.

The chain recombines TRBV4-1 with TRBJ1-5, with 10 bases identical to TRBD1. This CDR3 has 18 residues. Per germline, CDR1 MGHRA and CDR2 YSYEKL. Trimming at V came to 0 bases and at J to 0 bases, leaving 5 bases not matched to a gene. The CDR3 loop is CASSQDPDRGGSNQPQHF. CDR3 nucleotide sequence: TGCGCCAGCAGCCAAGACCCGGACAGGGGGGGTAGCAATCAGCCCCAGCATTTT.

Points on this clone: Sequence at one end of the junction differs from germline and may be a read error. V is TRBV5-8 and J is TRBJ2-7; 8 positions match TRBD2. The CDR3 sequence is 13 residues long. The V gene's germline CDR1 is SGHTS and CDR2 YDEGEE. CDR3 sequence reads: CASTVGGGGERYF. CDR3 DNA sequence: TGTGCCAGCACCGTCGGGGGGGGCGGTGAGCGGTACTTC.

This chain uses TRBV11-2 with TRBJ1-1, with a possible D match to TRBD1 (6 bases). The ends were cut back, 5 bases at V and 0 bases at J, with 16 bases in the middle. From germline, CDR1 is SGHAT and CDR2 FQNNGV. The CDR3 spans 16 residues. CDR3 amino acids: CASSLSGGAMNTEAFF. The CDR3 coding sequence is TGTGCCAGCAGCCTGTCGGGGGGGGCGATGAACACTGAAGCTTTCTTT. Together with reference TRBV11-2 and TRBJ1-1, the CDR3 gives the full variable domain: EAGVAQSPRYKIIEKRQSVAFWCNPISGHATLYWYQQILGQGPKLLIQFQNNGVVDDSQLPKDRFSAERLKGVDSTLKIQPAKLEDSAVYLCASSLSGGAMNTEAFFGQGTRLTVV.